The clone carrying this T cell receptor (beta chain) was recorded at least ten times. This entry belongs to a study of T-cell reconstitution after alpha-beta-depleted transplantation in children. This CDR3 is 14 amino acids long. Germline CDR1 and CDR2: LNHDA and SQIVND (reference sequence). Trimming cost V 0 bases and J 2 bases, with 8 bases left between them. Unique molecular identifiers were incorporated into the prepared TCRbeta library. TCRdb re-analysed the PCR reads in MiXCR, keeping a single row per CDR3 protein. The sample consists of 200,000 to 300,000 distinct CDR3 sequences, 6.5% to 10% of them appearing once.

This clonotype was obtained from a male patient younger than 18 who had a stem cell transplant for acute lymphoblastic leukemia, so the T cells may come from the graft donor. The sequenced sample was PBMCs, mostly from graft donor cells, obtained 180 days after TCRalphabeta/CD19-depleted stem cell transplant. The chain has TRBV19 and TRBJ2-7; TRBD1 might be the D (6 bases). CDR3 in DNA: TGTGCCAGTAGTATAGAAGAGGGGGCCTACGAGCAGTACTTC. Translated: CASSIEEGAYEQYF.